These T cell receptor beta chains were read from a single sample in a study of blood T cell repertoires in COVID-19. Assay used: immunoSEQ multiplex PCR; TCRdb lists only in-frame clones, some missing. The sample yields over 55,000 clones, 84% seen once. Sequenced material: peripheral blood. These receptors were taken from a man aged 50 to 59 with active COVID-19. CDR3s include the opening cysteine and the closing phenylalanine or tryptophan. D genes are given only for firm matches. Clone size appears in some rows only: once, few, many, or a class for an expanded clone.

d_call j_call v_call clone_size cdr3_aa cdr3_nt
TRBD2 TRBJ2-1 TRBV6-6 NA CASSYFGGGLEQFF TGTGCCAGCAGTTACTTTGGGGGAGGGCTCGAGCAGTTCTTC
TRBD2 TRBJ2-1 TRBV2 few CASKTSGGGDEQFF TGTGCCAGCAAGACTAGCGGGGGAGGGGATGAGCAGTTCTTC
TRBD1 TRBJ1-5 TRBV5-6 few CASSRRDRGRSAQHF TGTGCCAGCAGCCGGCGGGACAGGGGCCGATCGGCCCAGCATTTT
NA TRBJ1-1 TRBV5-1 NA CASSFDRNTEAFF TGCGCCAGCAGCTTTGACAGGAACACTGAAGCTTTCTTT
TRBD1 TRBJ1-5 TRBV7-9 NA CASSLAKGGAQQPQHF TGTGCCAGCAGCTTAGCGAAAGGGGGCGCGCAGCAGCCCCAGCATTTT
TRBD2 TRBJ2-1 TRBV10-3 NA CAISSAGTSGTNPSYNEQFF TGTGCCATCAGTTCAGCCGGGACTAGCGGGACAAACCCCTCCTACAATGAGCAGTTCTTC
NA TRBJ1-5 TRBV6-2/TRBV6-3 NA CASSRREQQPQHF TGTGCCAGCAGTCGCCGGGAGCAACAGCCCCAGCATTTT
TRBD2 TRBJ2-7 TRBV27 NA CASSGGSSYEQYF TGTGCCAGCAGCGGGGGGAGCTCCTACGAGCAGTACTTC
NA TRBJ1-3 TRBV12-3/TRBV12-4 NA CASRAGSGNTIYF TGTGCCAGCAGGGCGGGGTCTGGAAACACCATATATTTT
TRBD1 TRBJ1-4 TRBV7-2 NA CASSLRTRGRGHEKLFF TGTGCCAGCAGCTTACGCACCAGGGGGCGCGGGCATGAAAAACTGTTTTTT
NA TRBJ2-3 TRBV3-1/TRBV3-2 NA CASSQDRVIADTQYF TGTGCCAGCAGCCAAGACAGGGTTATTGCAGATACGCAGTATTTT
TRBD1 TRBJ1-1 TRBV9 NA CASSVGSSHRGEAFF TGTGCCAGCAGCGTAGGGTCATCCCACAGGGGCGAAGCTTTCTTT
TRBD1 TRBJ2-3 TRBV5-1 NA CASSIRTGRTDTQYF TGCGCCAGCAGCATAAGGACAGGGCGAACAGATACGCAGTATTTT
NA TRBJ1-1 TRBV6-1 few CASSEPNRNTEAFF TGTGCCAGCAGTGAACCCAACAGGAACACTGAAGCTTTCTTT
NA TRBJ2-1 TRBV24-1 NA CATSDPNGRNNEQFF TGTGCCACCAGTGATCCCAATGGCAGAAACAATGAGCAGTTCTTC
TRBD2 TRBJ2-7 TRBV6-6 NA CASTGAGGSYEQYF TGTGCCAGCACCGGAGCGGGAGGGTCCTACGAGCAGTACTTC
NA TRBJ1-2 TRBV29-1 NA CSVDQRVGYGYTF TGCAGCGTTGACCAGCGCGTCGGCTATGGCTACACCTTC
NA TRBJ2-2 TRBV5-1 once CASSLNSAGTGELFF TGCGCCAGCAGCTTGAATTCCGCCGGCACCGGGGAGCTGTTTTTT
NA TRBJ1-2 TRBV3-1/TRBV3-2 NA CASSQVIEEAGYTF TGTGCCAGCAGCCAGGTCATCGAAGAGGCGGGCTACACCTTC
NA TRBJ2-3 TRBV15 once CATSRAGGSTDTQYF TGTGCCACCAGCAGAGCCGGCGGTAGCACAGATACGCAGTATTTT
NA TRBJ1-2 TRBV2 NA CASSGSGGVGGYTF TGTGCCAGCAGCGGCTCGGGGGGGGTTGGCGGCTACACCTTC
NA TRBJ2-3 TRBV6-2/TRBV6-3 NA CASSYSVFSGFTDTQYF TGTGCCAGCAGTTACTCGGTTTTTAGCGGCTTCACAGATACGCAGTATTTT
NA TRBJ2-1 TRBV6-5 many CASGGNEQFF TGTGCCAGCGGGGGGAATGAGCAGTTCTTC
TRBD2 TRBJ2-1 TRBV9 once CASSVDRIASGRANGGEQFF TGTGCCAGCAGCGTAGATAGAATCGCTAGCGGGAGAGCTAATGGGGGTGAGCAGTTCTTC
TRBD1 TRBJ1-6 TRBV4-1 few CASSRRDRDDSPLHF TGCGCCAGCAGCCGCCGGGACAGGGACGATTCACCCCTCCACTTT
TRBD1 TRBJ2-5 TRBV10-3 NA CAIGRGDRGVETQYF TGTGCCATCGGCCGGGGGGACAGGGGGGTTGAGACCCAGTACTTC
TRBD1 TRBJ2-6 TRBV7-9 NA CASSSTGESGANVLTF TGTGCCAGCAGCTCCACAGGGGAAAGTGGGGCCAACGTCCTGACTTTC
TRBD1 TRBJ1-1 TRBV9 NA CASSEGQGAPYDTEAFF TGTGCCAGCAGCGAGGGACAGGGGGCGCCGTATGACACTGAAGCTTTCTTT
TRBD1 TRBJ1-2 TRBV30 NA CAWHRGSYGYTF TGTGCCTGGCACAGGGGATCCTATGGCTACACCTTC
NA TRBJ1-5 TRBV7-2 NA CASSLDFQPQHF TGTGCCAGCAGCTTAGACTTTCAGCCCCAGCATTTT
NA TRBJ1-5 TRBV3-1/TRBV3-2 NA CASSQGLSSAQHF TGTGCCAGCAGCCAAGGCCTCTCCTCAGCCCAGCATTTT
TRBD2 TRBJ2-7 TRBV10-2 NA CASSERGGGRTPREQYF TGCGCCAGCAGTGAGAGGGGGGGCGGGAGGACCCCCCGCGAGCAGTACTTC
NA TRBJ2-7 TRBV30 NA CAWRELSGLEQYF TGTGCCTGGAGGGAGCTTTCAGGGCTCGAGCAGTACTTC
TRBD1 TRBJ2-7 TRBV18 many CASSLGQGRDEQYF TGTGCCAGCTCACTCGGACAGGGGAGGGACGAGCAGTACTTC
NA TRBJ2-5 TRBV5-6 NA CASSFWAGETQYF TGTGCCAGCAGCTTTTGGGCGGGGGAGACCCAGTACTTC
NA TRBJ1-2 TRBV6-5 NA CASTPRVGGSYGYTF TGTGCCAGCACTCCCAGAGTGGGAGGTAGCTATGGCTACACCTTC
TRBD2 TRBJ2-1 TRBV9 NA CASSVVGGGASEQFF TGTGCCAGCAGCGTAGTGGGCGGGGGGGCGAGTGAGCAGTTCTTC
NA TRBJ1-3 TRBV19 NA CASSIPGGRNTIYF TGTGCCAGTAGTATCCCTGGCGGGAGAAACACCATATATTTT
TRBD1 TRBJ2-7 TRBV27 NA CASSGNPGTGSPWEQYF TGTGCCAGCAGTGGGAACCCCGGGACAGGGTCTCCCTGGGAGCAGTACTTC
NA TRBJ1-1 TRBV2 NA CASEGGRAEAFF TGTGCCAGCGAAGGGGGTCGGGCTGAAGCTTTCTTT
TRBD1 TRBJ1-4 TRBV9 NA CASSVVTGEVPRLFF TGTGCCAGCAGCGTGGTGACAGGGGAGGTTCCTCGACTGTTTTTT
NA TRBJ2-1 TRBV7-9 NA CASSLVLGGYNEQFF TGTGCCAGCAGCTTAGTCCTAGGGGGCTACAATGAGCAGTTCTTC
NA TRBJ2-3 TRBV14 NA CASSQVRSWGSDTQYF TGTGCCAGCAGCCAAGTGCGGTCATGGGGCTCAGATACGCAGTATTTT
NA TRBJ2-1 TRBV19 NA CASSPQGPLVYEQFF TGTGCCAGTAGCCCCCAGGGGCCCCTTGTCTATGAGCAGTTCTTC
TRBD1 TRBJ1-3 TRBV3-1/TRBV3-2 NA CASSQWTGSSGNTIYF TGTGCCAGCAGCCAATGGACAGGGAGCTCTGGAAACACCATATATTTT
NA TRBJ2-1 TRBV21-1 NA CASSFRDYYEQFF TGTGCCAGCAGCTTCCGGGACTATTATGAGCAGTTCTTC
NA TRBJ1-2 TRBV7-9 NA CASSSFVGVNYGYTF TGTGCCAGCAGCTCGTTTGTCGGGGTCAACTATGGCTACACCTTC
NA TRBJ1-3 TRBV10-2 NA CASRRSRDIPNIYF TGCGCCAGCAGGCGTTCCCGGGACATTCCGAACATATATTTT
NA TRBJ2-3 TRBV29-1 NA CSVEDNAGDTQYF TGCAGCGTTGAAGATAACGCGGGAGATACGCAGTATTTT
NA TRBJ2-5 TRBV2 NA CATQGVGETQYF TGTGCCACCCAAGGGGTGGGAGAGACCCAGTACTTC
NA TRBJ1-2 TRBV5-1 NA CASSVTGYGYTF TGCGCCAGCAGCGTGACAGGATATGGCTACACCTTC
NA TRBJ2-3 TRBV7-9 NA CASSLTGGGTDTQYF TGTGCCAGCAGTCTCACAGGGGGGGGCACAGATACGCAGTATTTT
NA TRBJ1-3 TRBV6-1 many CASSESPSSGNTIYF TGTGCCAGCAGTGAAAGCCCGTCCTCTGGAAACACCATATATTTT
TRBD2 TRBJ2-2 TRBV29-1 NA CSVTLRVTSGRHNTGELFF TGCAGCGTTACACTCCGGGTGACTAGCGGGAGGCATAACACCGGGGAGCTGTTTTTT
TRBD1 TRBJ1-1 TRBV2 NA CASSQIQGTEAFF TGTGCCAGCAGCCAAATACAGGGGACTGAAGCTTTCTTT
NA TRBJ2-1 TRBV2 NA CASSQGGWGRASSYNEQFF TGTGCCAGCAGTCAAGGGGGATGGGGGAGGGCCTCCTCCTACAATGAGCAGTTCTTC
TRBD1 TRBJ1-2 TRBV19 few CASSSPWTGQDGYTF TGTGCCAGTAGTAGTCCCTGGACAGGGCAGGACGGCTACACCTTC
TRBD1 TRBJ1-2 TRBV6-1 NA CASSEAARGIGYTF TGTGCCAGCAGTGAAGCCGCCAGGGGGATCGGCTACACCTTC
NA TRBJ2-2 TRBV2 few CASSDLVAGELFF TGTGCCAGCAGTGATTTGGTGGCTGGGGAGCTGTTTTTT
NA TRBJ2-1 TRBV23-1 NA CASSETGNSYNEQFF TGCGCCAGCAGTGAAACAGGGAACTCCTACAATGAGCAGTTCTTC